This TCR beta chain was retrieved from a study of beta chain features in type 1 diabetes. Expressed TCRB transcripts were sequenced after all isolated RNA was converted to cDNA. Sequencing was performed with immunoSEQ multiplex PCR; in TCRdb, only in-frame clones are kept and a portion is missing. The table has over 700,000 clones, under 20% seen once. The clonotype comes from a woman younger than 35 in good health. The material sequenced was naive CD4+ T cells from blood.

Here the CDR3 reads CASSLGDRGPSYEQYF. As DNA, the CDR3 is TGTGCCAGCAGCTTGGGGGACAGGGGACCCTCCTACGAGCAGTACTTC. V usage is TRBV5-6 and J usage is TRBJ2-7; 10 nucleotides align to TRBD1. The CDR3 has 16 amino acids. The ends lost 0 bases at V and 0 bases at J; junction bases unmatched: 3. The germline V gene has CDR1 SGHDT and CDR2 YYEEEE.